This T cell receptor beta chain was identified during a study of T cells in Graves' hyperthyroidism and ophthalmopathy. This clonotype was observed at least ten times. Disease lasting under 3 months, a NOSPECS grade of at least 4, and a Clinical Activity Score of at least 3 were features of the ophthalmopathy patients. Isolation of PBMCs was performed on about 10 ml fresh peripheral blood. CDR3 length: 13 residues. Germline V gives CDR1 MDHEN, CDR2 SYDVKM. Trimming removed 6 bases from V and 2 bases from J; junction bases left unmatched: 3. Amplified TCR beta CDR3 regions came from RNA transcripts. An initial round of RT-PCR targeting the TCR CDR3 relied on the HTBI primer set. TCRdb re-called the multiplex PCR reads through MiXCR, storing one row per CDR3 protein. This sample yields about 600,000 distinct CDR3 sequences, of which more than 15% are seen a single time; under 3.5% belongs to the top ten.

Sequencing was done on a sample of blood. This sequence was found in a woman between 35 and 50 years old with Graves' ophthalmopathy. J is TRBJ2-5 and V is TRBV28; 7 bases line up with TRBD2. The CDR3 coding sequence is TGTGCCAGCAGGACGGGGGGACAAGAGACCCAGTACTTC. Translation: CASRTGGQETQYF.